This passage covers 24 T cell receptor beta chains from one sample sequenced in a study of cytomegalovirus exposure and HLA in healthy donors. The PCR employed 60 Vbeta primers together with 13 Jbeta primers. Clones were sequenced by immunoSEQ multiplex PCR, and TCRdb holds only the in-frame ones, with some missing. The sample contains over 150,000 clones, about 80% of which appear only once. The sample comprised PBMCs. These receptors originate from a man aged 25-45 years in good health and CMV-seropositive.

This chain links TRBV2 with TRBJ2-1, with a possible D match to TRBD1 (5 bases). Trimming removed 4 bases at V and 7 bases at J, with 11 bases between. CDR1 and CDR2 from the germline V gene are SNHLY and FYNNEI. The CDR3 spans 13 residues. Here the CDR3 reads CASSVARVNEQFF. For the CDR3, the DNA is TGTGCCAGCAGTGTGGCCAGGGTTAATGAGCAGTTCTTC.

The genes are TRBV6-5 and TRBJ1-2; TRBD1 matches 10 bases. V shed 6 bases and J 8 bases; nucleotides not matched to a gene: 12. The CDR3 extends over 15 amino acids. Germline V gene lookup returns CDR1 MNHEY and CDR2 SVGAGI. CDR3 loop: CASRGPGQGLRGYTF. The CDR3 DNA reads TGTGCCAGCAGGGGTCCGGGACAGGGGTTGCGGGGCTACACCTTC.

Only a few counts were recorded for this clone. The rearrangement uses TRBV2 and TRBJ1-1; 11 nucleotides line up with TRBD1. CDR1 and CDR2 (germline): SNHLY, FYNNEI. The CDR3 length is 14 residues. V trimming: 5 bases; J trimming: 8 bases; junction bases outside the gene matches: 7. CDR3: CASSNGQGAAEAFF. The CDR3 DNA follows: TGTGCCAGCAGTAATGGACAGGGGGCTGCGGAAGCTTTCTTT.

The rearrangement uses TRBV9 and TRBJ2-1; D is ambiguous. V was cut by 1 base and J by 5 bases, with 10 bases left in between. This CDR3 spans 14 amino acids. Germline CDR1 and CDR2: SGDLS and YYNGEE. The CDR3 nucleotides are TGTGCCAGCAGCGTAAATCCAGGAAACAATGAGCAGTTCTTC. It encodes CASSVNPGNNEQFF.

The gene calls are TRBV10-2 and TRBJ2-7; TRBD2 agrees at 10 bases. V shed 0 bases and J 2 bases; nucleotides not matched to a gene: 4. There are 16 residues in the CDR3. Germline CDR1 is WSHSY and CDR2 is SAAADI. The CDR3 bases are TGCGCCAGCAGTGAGTCGTCTAGCGGGAGCCCCTACGAGCAGTACTTC. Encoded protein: CASSESSSGSPYEQYF.

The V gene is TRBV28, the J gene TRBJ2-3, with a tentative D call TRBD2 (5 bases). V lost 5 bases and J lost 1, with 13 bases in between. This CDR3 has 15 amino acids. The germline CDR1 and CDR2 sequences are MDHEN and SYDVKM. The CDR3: CASSNRGSGTDTQYF. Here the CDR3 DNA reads TGTGCCAGCAGTAACCGGGGTAGCGGCACAGATACGCAGTATTTT.

The chain's CDR3 is CASRKDRGYEQYF. In nucleotides, the CDR3 is TGTGCCAGCAGGAAAGACAGGGGTTACGAGCAGTACTTC. This chain joins TRBV6-5 and TRBJ2-7, with 8 bases matching TRBD1. Germline CDR1 and CDR2: MNHEY and SVGAGI. With 6 bases clipped from V and 4 bases from J, the junction kept 5 bases outside the gene matches. This CDR3 has 13 residues.

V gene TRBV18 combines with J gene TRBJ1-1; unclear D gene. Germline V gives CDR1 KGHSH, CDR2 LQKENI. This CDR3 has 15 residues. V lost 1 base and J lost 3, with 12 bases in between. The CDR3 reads CASSPREGGDTEAFF. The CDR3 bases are TGTGCCAGCTCACCACGGGAGGGCGGGGACACTGAAGCTTTCTTT.

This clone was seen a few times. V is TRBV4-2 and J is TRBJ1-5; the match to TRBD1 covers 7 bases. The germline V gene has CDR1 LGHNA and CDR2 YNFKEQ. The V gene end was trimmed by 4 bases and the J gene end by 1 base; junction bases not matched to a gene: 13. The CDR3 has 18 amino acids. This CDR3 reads CASSLGTEERVSNQPQHF. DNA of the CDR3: TGTGCCAGCAGCCTAGGGACAGAAGAGAGGGTAAGCAATCAGCCCCAGCATTTT.

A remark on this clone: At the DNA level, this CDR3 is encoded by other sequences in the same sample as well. The CDR3 spells CASSETGSNQPQHF. The CDR3 nucleotides are TGTGCCAGCAGTGAGACAGGGTCCAATCAGCCCCAGCATTTT. The gene calls are TRBV6-1 and TRBJ1-5; the match to TRBD1 covers 7 bases. V lost 3 bases, J lost 3 bases, and 2 bases stayed unmatched. Looked up from germline, CDR1 is MNHNS and CDR2 is SASEGT. The CDR3 length is 14 residues.

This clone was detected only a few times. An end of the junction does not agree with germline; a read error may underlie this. The CDR3 region is CSSSSTNPGLAGELYEQYF. The CDR3 region has the DNA TGTTCCAGCAGCTCCACAAACCCGGGACTAGCGGGAGAGCTCTACGAGCAGTACTTC. J is TRBJ2-7 and V is TRBV7-9; 14 bases line up with TRBD2. The germline V gene encodes CDR1 SEHNR and CDR2 FQNEAQ (reference sequence). This CDR3 comprises 19 residues.

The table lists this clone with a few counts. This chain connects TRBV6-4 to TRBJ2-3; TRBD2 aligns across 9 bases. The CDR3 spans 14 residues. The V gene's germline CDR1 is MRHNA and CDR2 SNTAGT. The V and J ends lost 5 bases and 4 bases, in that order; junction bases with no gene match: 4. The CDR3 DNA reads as TGTGCCAGCAGTCAGGGGACTAGCCCAGATACGCAGTATTTT. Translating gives CASSQGTSPDTQYF.

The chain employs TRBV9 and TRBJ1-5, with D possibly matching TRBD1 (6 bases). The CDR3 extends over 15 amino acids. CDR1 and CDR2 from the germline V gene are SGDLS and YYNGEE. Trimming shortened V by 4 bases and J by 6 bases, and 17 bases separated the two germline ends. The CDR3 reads CASSSSGGWGQPQHF. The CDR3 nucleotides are TGTGCCAGCAGCTCGTCGGGGGGCTGGGGTCAGCCCCAGCATTTT.

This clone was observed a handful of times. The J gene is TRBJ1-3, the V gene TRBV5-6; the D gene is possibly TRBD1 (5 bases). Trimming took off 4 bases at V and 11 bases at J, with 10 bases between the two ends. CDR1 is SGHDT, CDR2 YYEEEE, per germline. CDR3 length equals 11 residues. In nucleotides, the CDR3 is TGTGCCAGCAGCGGAGGGGCGTCCATATATTTT. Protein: CASSGGASIYF.

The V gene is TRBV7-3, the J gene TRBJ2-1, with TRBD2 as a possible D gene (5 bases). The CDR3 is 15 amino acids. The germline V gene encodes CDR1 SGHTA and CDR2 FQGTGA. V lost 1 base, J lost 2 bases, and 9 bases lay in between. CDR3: CASSLNGNTYNEQFF. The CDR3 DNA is TGTGCCAGCAGCTTAAACGGGAACACCTACAATGAGCAGTTCTTC.

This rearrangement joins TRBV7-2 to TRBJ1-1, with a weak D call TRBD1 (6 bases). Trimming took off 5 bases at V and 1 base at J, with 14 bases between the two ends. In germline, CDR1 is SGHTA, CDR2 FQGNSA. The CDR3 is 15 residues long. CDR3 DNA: TGTGCCAGCAGCCCGGGGGGGGCTGGGAACACTGAAGCTTTCTTT. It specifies CASSPGGAGNTEAFF.

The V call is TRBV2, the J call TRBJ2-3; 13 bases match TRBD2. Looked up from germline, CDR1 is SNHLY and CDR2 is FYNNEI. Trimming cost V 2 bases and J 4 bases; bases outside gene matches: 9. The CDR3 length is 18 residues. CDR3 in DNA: TGTGCCAGCAGTGAATCTCGAGGACTAGCGGGAGAGTCAGATACGCAGTATTTT. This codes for CASSESRGLAGESDTQYF.

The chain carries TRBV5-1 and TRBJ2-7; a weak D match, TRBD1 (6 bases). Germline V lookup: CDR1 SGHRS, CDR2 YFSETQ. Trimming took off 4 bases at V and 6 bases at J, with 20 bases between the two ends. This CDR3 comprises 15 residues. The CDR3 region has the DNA TGCGCCAGCAGCAGGACCGGGACAAAGGTCTCCGAGCAGTACTTC. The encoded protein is CASSRTGTKVSEQYF. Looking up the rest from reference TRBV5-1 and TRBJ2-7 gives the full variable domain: KAGVTQTPRYLIKTRGQQVTLSCSPISGHRSVSWYQQTPGQGLQFLFEYFSETQRNKGNFPGRFSGRQFSNSRSEMNVSTLELGDSALYLCASSRTGTKVSEQYFGPGTRLTVT.

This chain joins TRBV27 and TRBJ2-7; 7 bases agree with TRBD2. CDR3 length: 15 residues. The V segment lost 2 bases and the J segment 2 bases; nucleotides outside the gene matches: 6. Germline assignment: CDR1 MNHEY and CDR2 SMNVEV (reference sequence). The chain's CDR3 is CASSLRLAETYEQYF. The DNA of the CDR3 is TGTGCCAGCAGTTTAAGGCTAGCGGAGACCTACGAGCAGTACTTC.

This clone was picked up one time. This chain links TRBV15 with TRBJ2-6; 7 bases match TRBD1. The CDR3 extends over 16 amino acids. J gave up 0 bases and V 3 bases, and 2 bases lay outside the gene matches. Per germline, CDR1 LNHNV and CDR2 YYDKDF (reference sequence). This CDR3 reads CATSRNRGSGANVLTF. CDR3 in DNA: TGTGCCACCAGCAGGAACAGGGGCTCTGGGGCCAACGTCCTGACTTTC. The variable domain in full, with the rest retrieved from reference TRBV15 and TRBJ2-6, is DAMVIQNPRYQVTQFGKPVTLSCSQTLNHNVMYWYQQKSSQAPKLLFHYYDKDFNNEADTPDNFQSRRPNTSFCFLDIRSPGLGDTAMYLCATSRNRGSGANVLTFGAGSRLTVL.

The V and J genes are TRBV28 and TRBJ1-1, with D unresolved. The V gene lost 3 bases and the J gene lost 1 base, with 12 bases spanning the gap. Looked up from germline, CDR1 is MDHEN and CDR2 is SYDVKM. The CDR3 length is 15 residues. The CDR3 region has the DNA TGTGCCAGCAGTTTGTGGCCGCAAAAGAACACTGAAGCTTTCTTT. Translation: CASSLWPQKNTEAFF.

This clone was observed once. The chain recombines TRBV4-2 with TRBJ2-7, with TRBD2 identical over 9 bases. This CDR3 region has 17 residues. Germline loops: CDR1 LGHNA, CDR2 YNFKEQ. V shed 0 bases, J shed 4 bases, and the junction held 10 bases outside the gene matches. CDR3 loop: CASSQDFGASGIYEQYF. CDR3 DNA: TGTGCCAGCAGCCAAGATTTTGGTGCTAGCGGGATTTACGAGCAGTACTTC.

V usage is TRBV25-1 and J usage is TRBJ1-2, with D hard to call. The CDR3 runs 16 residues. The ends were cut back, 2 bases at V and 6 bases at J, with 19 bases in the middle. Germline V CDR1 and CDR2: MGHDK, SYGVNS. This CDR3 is CASSEHGGETRDGYTF. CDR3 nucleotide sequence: TGTGCCAGCAGTGAACATGGTGGCGAGACAAGAGATGGCTACACCTTC.

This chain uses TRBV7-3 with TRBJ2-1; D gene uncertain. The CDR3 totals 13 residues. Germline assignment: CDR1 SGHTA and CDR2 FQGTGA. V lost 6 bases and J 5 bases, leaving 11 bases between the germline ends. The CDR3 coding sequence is TGTGCCAGCAGACTCGACTCAGACAATGAGCAGTTCTTC. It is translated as CASRLDSDNEQFF.